This T cell receptor beta chain is drawn from a study of blood T cell repertoires in COVID-19. For the study at large: COVID-19 samples from acute and convalescent phases originated in the United States, Italy and Spain.

The CDR3 sequence is 17 residues long. Germline values: CDR1 SGHVS, CDR2 FNYEAQ. V trimming: 0 bases; J trimming: 1 base; junction bases outside the gene matches: 6. Some clones are missing from TCRdb's copy, which holds only in-frame ones; the method was immunoSEQ multiplex PCR. The table records fewer than 350,000 clones, about nine tenths of them present only once. The Seattle patients, enrolled during active infection, were followed longitudinally. This clonotype originated in a woman under 40 with COVID-19, enrolled during active disease. The rearrangement uses TRBV7-6 and TRBJ2-7; 10 bases map to TRBD1. Sequencing used peripheral blood. The CDR3 sequence: CASSLASGGQGSYEQYF. Here the CDR3 DNA reads TGTGCCAGCAGCTTAGCATCAGGGGGACAGGGGTCCTACGAGCAGTACTTC.